The T cell receptor (beta chain) described here comes from a study of OX40 agonist ivuxolimab in advanced cancers. Regarding the study as a whole: Both CD4+ and CD8+ T cell populations in blood had undergone clonal expansion by week 6 at 0.1 to 3.0 mg/kg. Also showing low normalized T-cell clonal expansion were some of the nonresponders. Relative to CD4+ cells, CD8+ T cells on average had more expanded clones.

For this clone: Its specificity is unknown.

The data were produced by immunoSEQ multiplex PCR, yet TCRdb's version contains in-frame clones alone and is incomplete. The table lists approximately 69,000 clones, 94% of them singletons. V was trimmed by 4 bases and J by 14 bases, leaving 18 bases between them. CDR3 length equals 13 residues. The germline gives CDR1 MDHEN, CDR2 SYDVKM. The source is an adult with an advanced solid tumor such as melanoma, head and neck, liver or kidney cancer. The rearrangement links TRBV28 to TRBJ2-4, with D possibly matching TRBD2 (6 bases). The material sequenced was CD4+ or CD8+ T cells sorted from blood, taken in a trial of the OX40 agonist ivuxolimab. CDR3 residues: CASSSSSLREKYF. The DNA for the CDR3 is TGTGCCAGCAGTTCTTCCTCTCTCCGGGAGAAGTACTTC.